Below, 9 T cell receptor beta chains from the same sample are listed, as sequenced in a study of cytomegalovirus exposure and HLA in healthy donors. The PCR employed 60 Vbeta primers together with 13 Jbeta primers. Sequencing was performed with immunoSEQ multiplex PCR; in TCRdb, only in-frame clones are kept and a portion is missing. The sample lists approximately 120,000 clones; under 85% were seen once. The sample comprised PBMCs. The origin of the receptors is a woman aged 40 to 55 in good health and CMV-seropositive.

V gene TRBV4-1 combines with J gene TRBJ1-5; D not certain. Germline V gene lookup returns CDR1 MGHRA and CDR2 YSYEKL. The CDR3 is made up of 14 amino acids. Trimming left V 6 bases short and J 5 bases short, with 14 bases between. CDR3 bases: TGCGCCAGCAGTGACTCCGTGAGGGATCAGCCCCAGCATTTT. This codes for CASSDSVRDQPQHF.

V is TRBV5-1 and J is TRBJ2-1; a possible D gene is TRBD2 (5 bases). Trimming cost V 0 bases and J 4 bases, with 17 bases left between them. In germline, CDR1 is SGHRS, CDR2 YFSETQ. The CDR3 is 17 amino acids. CDR3 nucleotides: TGCGCCAGCAGCTTGGGGGGTAGCGAAAGACCTTACAATGAGCAGTTCTTC. Translation: CASSLGGSERPYNEQFF.

The chain joins TRBV5-6 to TRBJ2-3; 9 bases are a match to TRBD2. Germline V CDR1 and CDR2: SGHDT, YYEEEE. There are 15 residues in the CDR3. Germline trimming cut 4 bases from V and 2 bases from J; bases unmatched to any gene: 5. The CDR3 region has the DNA TGTGCCAGCAGCGAACTAGCGGGTTCCACAGATACGCAGTATTTT. Its translation: CASSELAGSTDTQYF.

This rearrangement joins TRBV7-9 to TRBJ2-7, with D hard to call. In germline, CDR1 is SEHNR, CDR2 FQNEAQ (reference sequence). V shed 4 bases and J shed 3 bases, with 4 bases lying between them. This CDR3 contains 11 residues. CDR3 protein: CASSSYYEQYF. The DNA for the CDR3 is TGTGCCAGCAGCTCGTACTACGAGCAGTACTTC.

The rearrangement uses TRBV7-2 and TRBJ2-7, with D possibly TRBD1 on 5 matching bases. CDR3 length: 15 amino acids. V dropped 2 bases and J dropped 4 bases, with 15 bases sitting between them. CDR1 and CDR2 (germline): SGHTA, FQGNSA. The CDR3 bases are TGTGCCAGCAGCTTATCGTCCCAGGGTCAGTACGAGCAGTACTTC. As protein: CASSLSSQGQYEQYF.

This clone was recorded once. The CDR3 DNA is TGTGCCAGTAGTATTGGCACACGTGAAGCTTTCTTT. This gives the protein CASSIGTREAFF. This sequence joins TRBV19 and TRBJ1-1; D unclear. V was clipped by 3 bases and J by 7 bases, with 9 bases between them. The germline gives CDR1 LNHDA, CDR2 SQIVND (reference sequence). The length of the CDR3 is 12 residues. The whole variable domain, remainder taken from reference TRBV19 and TRBJ1-1, is DGGITQSPKYLFRKEGQNVTLSCEQNLNHDAMYWYRQDPGQGLRLIYYSQIVNDFQKGDIAEGYSVSREKKESFPLTVTSAQKNPTAFYLCASSIGTREAFFGQGTRLTVV.

The chain recombines TRBV21-1 with TRBJ2-7; the table names TRBD1, a call not compared with the DNA. TRBV21-1 is classified as a pseudogene. The CDR3 is made up of 16 amino acids. The CDR3 region is CASSNSGGQGPYEQYF. Here the CDR3 DNA reads TGTGCCAGCAGCAACAGCGGAGGACAGGGGCCCTACGAGCAGTACTTC.

The chain has TRBV10-2 and TRBJ2-1; D is ambiguous. The CDR3 sequence is 13 residues long. Trimming left V 7 bases short and J 4 bases short, with 11 bases between. Germline V gives CDR1 WSHSY, CDR2 SAAADI. The CDR3 protein is CASTTHPYNEQFF. The CDR3 DNA reads TGCGCCAGCACTACTCACCCTTACAATGAGCAGTTCTTC.

In this sample, this clone turned up once. This rearrangement joins TRBV28 to TRBJ1-1, with TRBD1 matching 8 bases. Germline V gene data show CDR1 as MDHEN and CDR2 as SYDVKM. The CDR3 covers 14 residues. Germline trimming cut 6 bases from V and 3 bases from J; bases unmatched to any gene: 6. CDR3 in DNA: TGTGCCAGCAGCTCAACAGGGGGGGACACTGAAGCTTTCTTT. Translating gives CASSSTGGDTEAFF.